The 27 T cell receptor beta chains in this list originate from one sample, sequenced in a study of blood T cell repertoires in COVID-19. Clones were sequenced by immunoSEQ multiplex PCR, and TCRdb holds only the in-frame ones, with some missing. The sample has roughly 160,000 clones; almost 85% are singletons. The sequencing sample was made of PBMCs or T cells enriched from blood (not recorded which). Receptors were obtained from a man in his forties or fifties who had recovered from COVID-19.

A single count supports this clone. The chain uses TRBV10-2 and TRBJ2-1, with no clear D. CDR1 is WSHSY, CDR2 SAAADI, per germline. The CDR3 covers 13 residues. Trimming pared 3 bases from V and 8 bases from J, leaving 11 bases between. For the CDR3, the DNA is TGCGCCAGCAGTGAAGCTAAGCTCGATGAGCAGTTCTTC. It specifies CASSEAKLDEQFF.

V gene TRBV18 combines with J gene TRBJ1-4; perhaps TRBD1 as D (6 bases). The CDR3 extends over 14 amino acids. Germline loops: CDR1 KGHSH, CDR2 LQKENI. V lost 3 bases to trimming and J lost 2 bases, with 7 bases between them. The CDR3 loop reads CASSPQGTNEKLFF. The CDR3 DNA follows: TGTGCCAGCTCACCTCAGGGGACTAATGAAAAACTGTTTTTT.

This rearrangement joins TRBV3-1 (or the pseudogene TRBV3-2) to TRBJ1-5; TRBD1 is a possible D gene (6 bases). The germline V gene has CDR1 LGHDT and CDR2 YNNKEL (reference sequence). The V end lost 4 bases, the J end lost 1 base, and 11 bases lay between the germline ends. The CDR3 runs 15 residues. CDR3 bases: TGTGCCAGCAGCCCGACAGGTCTGAGCAATCAGCCCCAGCATTTT. This codes for CASSPTGLSNQPQHF.

This chain links TRBV7-8 with TRBJ1-1; 9 bases align to TRBD1. There are 14 residues in the CDR3. CDR1 is SGHVS, CDR2 FQNEAQ, per germline. V dropped 5 bases and J dropped 3; count of bases not matched to a gene: 4. CDR3 region: CASSLDRGYTEAFF. The CDR3 DNA reads as TGTGCCAGCAGCCTCGACAGGGGGTACACTGAAGCTTTCTTT.

This clone was found once. V and J are TRBV6-5 and TRBJ2-7; 7 bases line up with TRBD2. This CDR3 is built from 14 residues. The germline V gene encodes CDR1 MNHEY and CDR2 SVGAGI. Losses at the gene ends were 2 bases for V and 4 bases for J; bases not matched to a gene: 5. CDR3 in amino acids: CASSYGGVGYEQYF. The CDR3 DNA reads TGTGCCAGCAGTTACGGGGGGGTAGGGTACGAGCAGTACTTC.

The gene calls are TRBV10-3 and TRBJ1-2; TRBD1 agrees at 8 bases. Germline V gene data show CDR1 as ENHRY and CDR2 as SYGVKD. This CDR3 is 15 amino acids long. The V segment lost 0 bases and the J segment 4 bases; nucleotides outside the gene matches: 4. CDR3 DNA: TGTGCCATCAGTGAGTCCGACAGGGGAGGCTATGGCTACACCTTC. Translating gives CAISESDRGGYGYTF.

To note about this clone: Relative to the germline gene, one junction end is altered; a read error may explain this. The rearrangement joins TRBV9 to TRBJ2-1, with 8 positions matching TRBD1. Germline CDR1 is SGDLS and CDR2 is YYNGEE. This CDR3 has 15 amino acids. The CDR3 sequence is CASRVGTGGIGEQFF. Written as DNA, the CDR3 is TGTGCCAGCAGGGTAGGGACAGGCGGAATAGGTGAGCAGTTCTTC.

This sequence joins TRBV30 and TRBJ1-2, with no clear D. CDR3 size: 11 residues. CDR1 is GTSNPN and CDR2 is SVGIG in the germline V gene (reference sequence). V was trimmed by 4 bases and J by 2 bases, leaving 5 bases between them. In DNA, the CDR3 is TGTGCCTGGACCCTAAACTATGGCTACACCTTC. Encoded protein: CAWTLNYGYTF.

This chain links TRBV4-2 with TRBJ2-1, with 10 bases matching TRBD2. The germline gives CDR1 LGHNA, CDR2 YNFKEQ. Trimming at V came to 2 bases and at J to 8 bases, leaving 9 bases not matched to a gene. This CDR3 spans 16 amino acids. CDR3 loop: CASSQLLRGTSDEQFF. The CDR3 DNA reads as TGTGCCAGCAGCCAACTCCTTAGGGGGACTAGCGATGAGCAGTTCTTC.

The chain is built from TRBV2 and TRBJ1-2; D may be TRBD1 (6 bases). CDR1 and CDR2 from the germline V gene are SNHLY and FYNNEI. This CDR3 is 14 amino acids long. With 5 bases removed from V and 4 bases from J, the gap between germline ends came to 14 bases. The CDR3 protein is CASSLRTDVYGYTF. The CDR3 bases are TGTGCCAGCAGTCTTCGGACAGACGTCTATGGCTACACCTTC.

This clone has only one observation. The chain carries TRBV5-4 and TRBJ2-7, with 8 bases that match TRBD1. The CDR3 runs 14 residues. Germline CDR1 is SGHNT and CDR2 is YYREEE (reference sequence). Trimming took 3 bases from V and 4 from J; bases not matched to a gene: 6. The CDR3 reads CASSSLDRVYEQYF. The CDR3, as DNA: TGTGCCAGCAGCTCATTGGACAGGGTTTACGAGCAGTACTTC. The whole variable domain, remainder taken from reference TRBV5-4 and TRBJ2-7, is ETGVTQSPTHLIKTRGQQVTLRCSSQSGHNTVSWYQQALGQGPQFIFQYYREEENGRGNFPPRFSGLQFPNYSSELNVNALELDDSALYLCASSSLDRVYEQYFGPGTRLTVT.

V gene TRBV28 combines with J gene TRBJ2-3; 9 nucleotides match TRBD2. The CDR3 has 15 amino acids. V trimming: 0 bases; J trimming: 4 bases; junction bases outside the gene matches: 2. CDR1 and CDR2 from the germline V gene are MDHEN and SYDVKM. Here the CDR3 DNA reads TGTGCCAGCAGTTTATGGGGCGGGGGGGCAGATACGCAGTATTTT. It specifies CASSLWGGGADTQYF.

This clone occurred once. The rearrangement joins TRBV5-1 to TRBJ1-4; 9 nucleotides line up with TRBD1. CDR1 is SGHRS and CDR2 is YFSETQ in the germline V gene. The CDR3 is made up of 14 amino acids. The ends lost 5 bases at V and 7 bases at J; junction bases unmatched: 6. The CDR3 here is CASRTGTGSEKLFF. DNA for the CDR3: TGCGCCAGCAGAACCGGGACAGGGAGTGAAAAACTGTTTTTT. The entire variable domain, with the rest obtained from reference TRBV5-1 and TRBJ1-4, is as follows: KAGVTQTPRYLIKTRGQQVTLSCSPISGHRSVSWYQQTPGQGLQFLFEYFSETQRNKGNFPGRFSGRQFSNSRSEMNVSTLELGDSALYLCASRTGTGSEKLFFGSGTQLSVL.

The chain links TRBV11-2 to TRBJ1-2; TRBD1 is a possible D gene (6 bases). The germline V and J ends were trimmed by 2 bases and 10 bases, with 8 bases remaining between them. The CDR3 extends over 11 amino acids. Looked up from germline, CDR1 is SGHAT and CDR2 is FQNNGV. The CDR3 nucleotides read TGTGCCAGCAGCTTACAGGGGCCCTACACCTTC. Its translation: CASSLQGPYTF.

This sequence joins TRBV19 and TRBJ2-3; 9 bases align to TRBD2. The CDR3 loop spans 14 amino acids. The J segment lost 4 bases and the V segment lost 5 bases, leaving 4 bases of the junction unmatched. Germline V gene sequence: CDR1 LNHDA, CDR2 SQIVND (reference sequence). The CDR3: CASSVLAGSDTQYF. CDR3 coding DNA: TGTGCCAGTAGTGTTCTAGCGGGGTCAGATACGCAGTATTTT.

This chain joins TRBV28 and TRBJ1-3; D remains unclear. CDR3 length equals 14 residues. V lost 2 bases and J lost 2, with 7 bases in between. Germline V lookup: CDR1 MDHEN, CDR2 SYDVKM. The CDR3 spells CASSLRDTGNTIYF. The CDR3 DNA is TGTGCCAGCAGTTTAAGAGATACTGGAAACACCATATATTTT.

The genes are TRBV25-1 and TRBJ2-5, with a weak D call TRBD1 (5 bases). V lost 4 bases, J lost 3 bases, and 18 bases lay in between. Per germline, CDR1 MGHDK and CDR2 SYGVNS. This CDR3 spans 16 amino acids. CDR3 coding DNA: TGTGCCAGCAGTGCCTTAAGGGGCGACAGAAAAGAGACCCAGTACTTC. Translation gives CASSALRGDRKETQYF.

This clone occurred a few times. The chain recombines TRBV7-3 with TRBJ2-5; D is perhaps TRBD2 (5 bases). The CDR3 is 15 residues long. Germline V gene lookup returns CDR1 SGHTA and CDR2 FQGTGA. V was cut by 5 bases and J by 7 bases, with 20 bases left in between. The CDR3 DNA follows: TGTGCCAGCAGCCTGGATGCGGGTGGGGTTGGGACCCAGTACTTC. Its protein is CASSLDAGGVGTQYF.

The chain uses TRBV11-1 and TRBJ1-2, with TRBD1 as a possible D gene (5 bases). V shed 1 base and J shed 6 bases, with 9 bases lying between them. The CDR3 has 13 residues. The germline V gene encodes CDR1 SGHAT and CDR2 FQDESV (reference sequence). In nucleotides, the CDR3 is TGTGCCAGCAGCTTAGGACAGTACGATGGCTACACCTTC. It yields the protein CASSLGQYDGYTF. Looking up the rest from reference TRBV11-1 and TRBJ1-2 gives the full variable domain: EAEVAQSPRYKITEKSQAVAFWCDPISGHATLYWYRQILGQGPELLVQFQDESVVDDSQLPKDRFSAERLKGVDSTLKIQPAELGDSAMYLCASSLGQYDGYTFGSGTRLTVV.

This clone is a singleton in its sample. The V call is TRBV7-6, the J call TRBJ2-1, with D possibly being TRBD2 (5 bases). Germline V gene lookup returns CDR1 SGHVS and CDR2 FNYEAQ. V was pared by 1 base and J by 6 bases, with 10 bases between. The CDR3 has 14 amino acids. CDR3 coding DNA: TGTGCCAGCAGCTTAGATTGGAGGCCCAATGAGCAGTTCTTC. Its translation is CASSLDWRPNEQFF.

The chain has TRBV29-1 and TRBJ1-3; the match to TRBD1 covers 7 bases. From germline, CDR1 is SQVTM and CDR2 ANQGSEA. The junction had 6 bases not matched to a gene; V was cut back by 7 bases and J by 0 bases. CDR3 length: 14 amino acids. The CDR3 sequence is CSGLTGSSGNTIYF. DNA for the CDR3: TGCAGCGGCCTGACAGGGAGCTCTGGAAACACCATATATTTT.

The genes are TRBV7-3 and TRBJ2-1; 12 bases line up with TRBD2. The trim removed 5 bases at V and 5 bases at J, leaving 10 bases unmatched. The CDR3 runs to 17 residues. In germline, CDR1 is SGHTA, CDR2 FQGTGA. CDR3 amino acids: CASSPPPGLAGHNEQFF. In DNA form, the CDR3 reads TGTGCCAGCAGCCCCCCCCCGGGACTAGCGGGCCACAATGAGCAGTTCTTC. Combining the CDR3 with reference TRBV7-3 and TRBJ2-1 gives the whole variable domain GAGVSQTPSNKVTEKGKYVELRCDPISGHTALYWYRQSLGQGPEFLIYFQGTGAADDSGLPNDRFFAVRPEGSVSTLKIQRTERGDSAVYLCASSPPPGLAGHNEQFFGPGTRLTVL.

The genes are TRBV7-3 and TRBJ2-1; TRBD2 aligns across 9 bases. The V segment lost 4 bases and the J segment 4 bases; nucleotides outside the gene matches: 2. The germline V gene has CDR1 SGHTA and CDR2 FQGTGA. The CDR3 covers 14 residues. Here the CDR3 DNA reads TGTGCCAGCAGCTATAGCGGGGGTTACAATGAGCAGTTCTTC. This translates into CASSYSGGYNEQFF.

The chain is built from TRBV11-2 and TRBJ1-1, with no clear D. The CDR3 loop spans 14 amino acids. V lost 5 bases and J lost 4, with 14 bases in between. The germline gives CDR1 SGHAT, CDR2 FQNNGV. CDR3 nucleotide sequence: TGTGCCAGCAGCCGGCTTGGAGGTGGCACTGAAGCTTTCTTT. Residues: CASSRLGGGTEAFF.

V is TRBV28 and J is TRBJ1-4; maybe TRBD1 (5 bases). Germline assignment: CDR1 MDHEN and CDR2 SYDVKM. The length of the CDR3 is 14 residues. The germline V and J ends were trimmed by 6 bases and 8 bases, with 16 bases remaining between them. CDR3 bases: TGTGCCAGCAGCCTAATGGGGGAGGAAGAAAAACTGTTTTTT. Translation gives CASSLMGEEEKLFF.

The V gene is TRBV28, the J gene TRBJ1-5; possible D gene TRBD1, 5 bases. Between the trimmed V and J ends, which lost 8 bases and 4 bases, there was a span of 21 bases. The CDR3 consists of 16 residues. Germline assignment: CDR1 MDHEN and CDR2 SYDVKM. CDR3 DNA sequence: TGTGCCAGCTTTTCATTGGACCTGGGGGGGAATCAGCCCCAGCATTTT. Translated: CASFSLDLGGNQPQHF.

In its sample, this clone was seen a few times. The CDR3 is CASSLAYRGGYTF. CDR3 in DNA: TGTGCCAGCAGCTTAGCATACAGGGGCGGCTACACCTTC. The V call is TRBV7-2, the J call TRBJ1-2; TRBD1 matches at 7 bases. Germline V gives CDR1 SGHTA, CDR2 FQGNSA. V gave up 0 bases and J gave up 8 bases; unmatched junction bases: 3. The CDR3 has 13 amino acids.